This is a list of T cell receptor beta chains from one sample in a study of T cell clonotyping in hematopoietic cell transplantation. TCRdb's copy holds only in-frame clones and misses some; the assay was immunoSEQ multiplex PCR. The data show over 45,000 clones, with 70% to 90% seen just once and 5.9% held by the top ten. The sample in question was peripheral blood mononuclear cells, obtained before stem cell transplant. The receptors come from a man between 60 and 75 years old with biphenotypic leukemia. Some clones in this sample may be carry-over from other donors' samples. The CDR3 runs from the conserved cysteine through the conserved F or W. The D gene is left open where the match is weak. Clone size is shown for a subset of rows, as once, few, many or a class of expanded clone.

TRBV6-5	.	TRBJ2-3	.	CASSYNTDTQYF	TGTGCCAGCAGTTACAACACAGATACGCAGTATTTT
TRBV5-4	.	TRBJ1-1	TRBD1	CASSSEGGQGVEAFF	TGTGCCAGCAGCTCCGAAGGGGGACAGGGTGTTGAAGCTTTCTTT
TRBV14	.	TRBJ1-4	.	CASSHNRDGRNEKLFF	TGTGCCAGCAGCCACAACCGGGACGGCCGTAATGAAAAACTGTTTTTT
TRBV7-8	.	TRBJ1-4	TRBD1	CASSSYDRDEKLFF	TGTGCCAGCAGCTCCTATGACAGGGACGAAAAACTGTTTTTT
TRBV6-1	.	TRBJ2-7	.	CASRAAGTNPSEQYF	TGTGCCAGCAGGGCAGCCGGGACAAACCCCTCCGAGCAGTACTTC
TRBV7-9	.	TRBJ1-3	.	CASSPRQEDSGNTIYF	TGTGCCAGCAGCCCCCGACAGGAGGACTCTGGAAACACCATATATTTT
TRBV5-6	.	TRBJ2-2	.	CASSVGIAGELFF	TGTGCCAGCAGCGTCGGGATAGCCGGGGAGCTGTTTTTT
TRBV18	.	TRBJ2-3	.	CASSPNSPVSTDTQYF	TGTGCCAGCTCACCAAACTCGCCAGTAAGCACAGATACGCAGTATTTT
TRBV29-1	.	TRBJ2-5	.	CSAGPTGTQYF	TGCAGCGCCGGCCCCACGGGGACCCAGTACTTC
TRBV2	.	TRBJ2-1	TRBD2	CASSDGLAGEQFF	TGTGCCAGCAGTGACGGACTAGCGGGAGAACAGTTCTTC
TRBV13	.	TRBJ1-2	TRBD1	CASSSQGLDYGYTF	TGTGCCAGCAGCTCACAGGGGCTTGACTATGGCTACACCTTC
TRBV20-1	.	TRBJ2-5	.	CSARYRETQYF	TGCAGTGCTAGGTACCGGGAGACCCAGTACTTC
TRBV28	.	TRBJ1-4	.	CASRKWGRGNEKLFF	TGTGCCAGCAGAAAATGGGGGCGAGGCAATGAAAAACTGTTTTTT
TRBV28	.	TRBJ1-5	.	CASSLGGSNQPQHF	TGTGCCAGCAGTTTGGGGGGGAGCAATCAGCCCCAGCATTTT
TRBV5-4	.	TRBJ2-2	TRBD2	CASTLLAGGGVGELFF	TGTGCCAGCACCCTTTTAGCGGGAGGAGGCGTCGGGGAGCTGTTTTTT
TRBV6-1	.	TRBJ2-7	.	CASNSWSSYEQYF	TGTGCCAGCAACAGCTGGAGCTCCTACGAGCAGTACTTC
TRBV5-6	.	TRBJ2-2	.	CASSKYRVSSNTGELFF	TGTGCCAGCAGCAAGTACAGGGTATCCTCGAACACCGGGGAGCTGTTTTTT
TRBV28	.	TRBJ1-2	TRBD1	CASGSREGANFYGYTF	TGTGCCAGCGGTTCCCGGGAGGGGGCCAACTTCTATGGCTACACCTTC
TRBV28	.	TRBJ1-2	.	CAGSRGSYGYTF	TGTGCCGGTTCCAGGGGTAGCTATGGCTACACCTTC
TRBV25-1	once	TRBJ2-7	.	CASSAYSPYEQYF	TGTGCCAGCAGTGCGTACTCCCCCTACGAGCAGTACTTC
TRBV19	.	TRBJ1-2	.	CASSAFTGQANYGYTF	TGTGCCAGTAGCGCCTTTACGGGCCAAGCTAACTATGGCTACACCTTC
TRBV28	.	TRBJ1-1	.	CASSPRWTEAFF	TGTGCCAGCAGTCCTCGATGGACTGAAGCTTTCTTT
TRBV30	.	TRBJ1-5	.	CAWSEPGRFNQPQHF	TGTGCCTGGAGTGAACCGGGCCGCTTTAATCAGCCCCAGCATTTT
TRBV30	.	TRBJ1-2	.	CAWSRRYGYTF	TGTGCCTGGAGCAGAAGGTATGGCTACACCTTC
TRBV7-9	.	TRBJ2-3	.	CASSPPSTDTQYF	TGTGCCAGCAGCCCGCCCTCGACAGATACGCAGTATTTT
TRBV4-1	.	TRBJ1-2	.	CASSHGRGDNYGYTF	TGCGCCAGCAGCCACGGACGGGGGGATAACTATGGCTACACCTTC
TRBV25-1	.	TRBJ2-7	TRBD1	CASSESGTGSTYEQYF	TGTGCCAGCAGTGAGAGCGGGACAGGGTCAACCTACGAGCAGTACTTC
TRBV4-1	.	TRBJ2-7	TRBD2	CASSQLLGGLAGYEQYF	TGCGCCAGCAGCCAACTCCTTGGGGGACTAGCGGGATACGAGCAGTACTTC